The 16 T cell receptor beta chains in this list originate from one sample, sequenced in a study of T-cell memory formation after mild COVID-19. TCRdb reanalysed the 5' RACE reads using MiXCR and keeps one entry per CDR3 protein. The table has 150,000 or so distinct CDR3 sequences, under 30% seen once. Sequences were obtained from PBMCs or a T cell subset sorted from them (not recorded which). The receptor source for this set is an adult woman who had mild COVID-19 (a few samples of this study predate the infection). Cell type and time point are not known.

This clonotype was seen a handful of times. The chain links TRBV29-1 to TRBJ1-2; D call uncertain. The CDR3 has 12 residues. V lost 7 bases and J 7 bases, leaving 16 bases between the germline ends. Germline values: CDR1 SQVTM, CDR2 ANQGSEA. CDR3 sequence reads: CSDPAPPLGYTF. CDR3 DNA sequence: TGCAGCGATCCGGCCCCGCCGCTTGGCTACACCTTC.

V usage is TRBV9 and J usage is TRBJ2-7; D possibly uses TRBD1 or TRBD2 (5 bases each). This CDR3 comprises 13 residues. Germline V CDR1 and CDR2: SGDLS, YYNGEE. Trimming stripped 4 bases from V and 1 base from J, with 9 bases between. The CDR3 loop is CASSSGRSYEQYF. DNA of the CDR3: TGTGCCAGCAGCTCGGGACGGTCCTACGAGCAGTACTTC.

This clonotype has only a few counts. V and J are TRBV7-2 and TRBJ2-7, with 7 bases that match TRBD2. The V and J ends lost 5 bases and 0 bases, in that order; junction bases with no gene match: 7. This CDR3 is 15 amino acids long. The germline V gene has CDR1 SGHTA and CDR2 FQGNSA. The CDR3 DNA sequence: TGTGCCAGCAGCCCCACTAGCGCCGTCTCCTACGAGCAGTACTTC. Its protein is CASSPTSAVSYEQYF.

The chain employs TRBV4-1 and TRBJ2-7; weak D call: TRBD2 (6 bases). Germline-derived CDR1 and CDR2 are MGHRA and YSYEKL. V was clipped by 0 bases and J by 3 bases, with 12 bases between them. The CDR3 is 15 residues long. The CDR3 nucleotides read TGCGCCAGCAGCCAAGACCCCGGGGGAAACTACGAGCAGTACTTC. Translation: CASSQDPGGNYEQYF.

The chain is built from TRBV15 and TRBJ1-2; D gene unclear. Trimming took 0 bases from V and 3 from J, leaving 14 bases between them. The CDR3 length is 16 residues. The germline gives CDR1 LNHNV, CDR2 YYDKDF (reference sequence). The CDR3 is CATSRDPTSKHYGYTF. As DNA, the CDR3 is TGTGCCACCAGCAGAGATCCGACATCCAAACACTATGGCTACACCTTC. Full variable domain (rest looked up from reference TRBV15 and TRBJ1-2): DAMVIQNPRYQVTQFGKPVTLSCSQTLNHNVMYWYQQKSSQAPKLLFHYYDKDFNNEADTPDNFQSRRPNTSFCFLDIRSPGLGDTAMYLCATSRDPTSKHYGYTFGSGTRLTVV.

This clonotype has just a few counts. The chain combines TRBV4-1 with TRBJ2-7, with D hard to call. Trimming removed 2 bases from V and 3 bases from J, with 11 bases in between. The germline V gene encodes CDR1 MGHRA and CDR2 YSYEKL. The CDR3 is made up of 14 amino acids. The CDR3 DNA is TGCGCCAGCAGCCAACCTCAGTCCCTCTACGAGCAGTACTTC. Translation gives CASSQPQSLYEQYF.

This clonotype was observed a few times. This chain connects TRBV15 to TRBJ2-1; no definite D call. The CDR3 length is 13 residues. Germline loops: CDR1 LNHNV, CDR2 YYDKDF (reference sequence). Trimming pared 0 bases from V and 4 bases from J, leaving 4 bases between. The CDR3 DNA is TGTGCCACCAGCAGAGACAGATACAATGAGCAGTTCTTC. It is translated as CATSRDRYNEQFF. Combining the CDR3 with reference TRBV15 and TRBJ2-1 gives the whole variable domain DAMVIQNPRYQVTQFGKPVTLSCSQTLNHNVMYWYQQKSSQAPKLLFHYYDKDFNNEADTPDNFQSRRPNTSFCFLDIRSPGLGDTAMYLCATSRDRYNEQFFGPGTRLTVL.

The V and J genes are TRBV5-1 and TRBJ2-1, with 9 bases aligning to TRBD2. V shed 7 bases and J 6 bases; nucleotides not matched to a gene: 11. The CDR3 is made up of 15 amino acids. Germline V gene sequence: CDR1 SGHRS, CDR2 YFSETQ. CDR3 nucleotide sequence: TGCGCCAGCGGGGTCCGGACTAGCGAGCCCAATGAGCAGTTCTTC. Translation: CASGVRTSEPNEQFF.

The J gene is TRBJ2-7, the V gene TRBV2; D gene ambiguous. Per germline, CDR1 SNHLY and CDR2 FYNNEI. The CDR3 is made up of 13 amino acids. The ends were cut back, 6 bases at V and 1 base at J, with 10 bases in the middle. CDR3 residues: CASSSGLSYEQYF. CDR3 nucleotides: TGTGCCAGCAGCTCGGGTCTTTCCTACGAGCAGTACTTC.

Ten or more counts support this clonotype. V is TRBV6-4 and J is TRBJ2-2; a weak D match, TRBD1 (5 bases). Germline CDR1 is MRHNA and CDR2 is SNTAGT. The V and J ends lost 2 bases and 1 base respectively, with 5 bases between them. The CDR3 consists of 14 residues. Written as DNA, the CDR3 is TGTGCCAGCAGTGACGACAGGAACACCGGGGAGCTGTTTTTT. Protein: CASSDDRNTGELFF.

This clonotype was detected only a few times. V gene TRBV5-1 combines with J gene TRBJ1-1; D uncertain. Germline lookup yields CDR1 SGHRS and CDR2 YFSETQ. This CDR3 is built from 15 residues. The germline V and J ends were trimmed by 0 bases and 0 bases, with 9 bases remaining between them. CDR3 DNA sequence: TGCGCCAGCAGCTTGGTAGGCGAAATGAACACTGAAGCTTTCTTT. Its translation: CASSLVGEMNTEAFF.

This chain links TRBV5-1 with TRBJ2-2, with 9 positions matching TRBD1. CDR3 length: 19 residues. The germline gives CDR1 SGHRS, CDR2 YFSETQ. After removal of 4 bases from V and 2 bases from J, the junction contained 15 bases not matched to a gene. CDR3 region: CASSRRWTGVPLNTGELFF. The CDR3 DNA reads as TGCGCCAGCAGCCGCCGTTGGACAGGGGTTCCCCTTAACACCGGGGAGCTGTTTTTT.

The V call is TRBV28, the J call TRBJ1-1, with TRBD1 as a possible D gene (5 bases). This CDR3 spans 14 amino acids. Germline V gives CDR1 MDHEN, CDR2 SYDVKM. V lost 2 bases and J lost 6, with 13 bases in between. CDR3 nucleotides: TGTGCCAGCAGTTTAAGCCAGGGATACGCTGAAGCTTTCTTT. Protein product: CASSLSQGYAEAFF.

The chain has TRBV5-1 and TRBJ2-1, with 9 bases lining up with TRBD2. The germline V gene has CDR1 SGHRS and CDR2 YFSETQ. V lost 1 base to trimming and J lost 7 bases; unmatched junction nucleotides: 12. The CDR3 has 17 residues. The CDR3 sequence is CASSLPFDSGRENEQFF. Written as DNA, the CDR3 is TGCGCCAGCAGCTTGCCTTTTGATAGCGGGAGAGAGAATGAGCAGTTCTTC.

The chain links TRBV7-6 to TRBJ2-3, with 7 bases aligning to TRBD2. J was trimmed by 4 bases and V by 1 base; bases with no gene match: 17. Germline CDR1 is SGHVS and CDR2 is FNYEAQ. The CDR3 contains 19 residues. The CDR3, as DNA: TGTGCCAGCAGCTTAGGATCGGCTAGCGGTTCCCATAGCGCAGATACGCAGTATTTT. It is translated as CASSLGSASGSHSADTQYF.

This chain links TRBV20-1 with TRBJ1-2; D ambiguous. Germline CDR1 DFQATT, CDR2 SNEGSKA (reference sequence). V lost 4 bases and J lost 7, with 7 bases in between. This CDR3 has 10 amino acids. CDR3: CSATGVGYTF. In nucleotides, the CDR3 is TGCAGTGCTACAGGTGTTGGCTACACCTTC.